This T cell receptor beta chain was recorded in a study of cytomegalovirus exposure and HLA in healthy donors. CDR3 length equals 13 residues. The germline gives CDR1 SGHTA, CDR2 FQGTGA. The PCR was carried out with 60 Vbeta primers and 13 Jbeta primers. Profiling relied on immunoSEQ multiplex PCR, and the TCRdb table lists in-frame clones only, not all of them. The sample lists over 150,000 clones, 68% occurring once. This rearrangement joins TRBV7-3 to TRBJ2-2; D ambiguous. Sequenced: PBMCs. This TCR was sampled from a woman in her late teens or twenties in good health and CMV-seropositive. This chain's CDR3 is CVTSPYHPGELFF. CDR3 coding DNA: TGTGTCACGAGTCCCTATCATCCCGGGGAGCTGTTTTTT.